This TCR beta chain was observed in a study of technical replicates of blood from a few donors. Assay: immunoSEQ multiplex PCR; the TCRdb copy retains only in-frame clones and omits some. This repertoire shows 90,000 to 100,000 clones, 90% to 96% found once; its top ten account for 0.35% to 0.45%. The V gene end was trimmed by 0 bases and the J gene end by 2 bases; junction bases not matched to a gene: 6. Germline assignment: CDR1 LNHDA and CDR2 SQIVND (reference sequence). The length of the CDR3 is 16 residues. The sequencing sample was made of T cells isolated from PBMCs. The chain links TRBV19 to TRBJ2-7, with TRBD2 matching 8 bases. The clonotype comes from a human donor in good health. This chain's CDR3 is CASSIDLEAGAYEQYF. Written as DNA, the CDR3 is TGTGCCAGTAGTATAGATCTCGAAGCGGGAGCCTACGAGCAGTACTTC.